The present TCR beta chain was sequenced within a study of blood T cell repertoires in COVID-19. Authors' processing steps: It was from reference gene primer amplification that nucleated cell counts were estimated. TCRdb keeps only in-frame clones here, not all; method: immunoSEQ multiplex PCR. Clone size and the V and J calls come from that table; the DNA yielded D and trimming. The table has 250,000 to 350,000 clones, roughly 90% seen once. CDR1 and CDR2 from the germline V gene are SGHRS and YFSETQ. V lost 0 bases, J lost 2 bases, and 9 bases lay in between. CDR3 length: 14 amino acids. Notes on this clone: Other nucleotide sequences from this sample produce the same CDR3.

The clonotype was recovered from a woman aged 45 to 65 who had been exposed to COVID-19. V is TRBV5-1 and J is TRBJ2-7; no reliable D call. The sequenced material came from PBMCs or T cells enriched from blood (not recorded which). CDR3 protein: CASSLGAGTYEQYF. The CDR3 nucleotides read TGCGCCAGCAGCTTGGGGGCAGGTACCTACGAGCAGTACTTC.